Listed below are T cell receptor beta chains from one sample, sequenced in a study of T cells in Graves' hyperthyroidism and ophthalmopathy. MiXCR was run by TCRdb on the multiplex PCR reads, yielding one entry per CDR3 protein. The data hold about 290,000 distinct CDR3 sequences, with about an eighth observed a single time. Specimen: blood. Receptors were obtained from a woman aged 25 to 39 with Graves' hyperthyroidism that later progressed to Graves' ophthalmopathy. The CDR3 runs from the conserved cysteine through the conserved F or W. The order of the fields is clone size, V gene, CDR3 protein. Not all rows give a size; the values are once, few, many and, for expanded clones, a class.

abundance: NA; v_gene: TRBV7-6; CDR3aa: CASSPDFSTDTQYF
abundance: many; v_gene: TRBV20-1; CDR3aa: CSAKGWGQISNQPQHF
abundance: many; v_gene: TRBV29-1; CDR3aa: CSVEDLRSGAFF
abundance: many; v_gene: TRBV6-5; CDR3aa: CASSYSSGANTGELFF
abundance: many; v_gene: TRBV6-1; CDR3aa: CASSEPYRDSAFF
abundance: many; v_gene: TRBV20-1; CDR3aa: CSAGGTSGFTDTQYF
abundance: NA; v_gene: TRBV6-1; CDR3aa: CASSGPGGNTEAFF
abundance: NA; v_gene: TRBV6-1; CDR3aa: CASSERREGNQPQHF
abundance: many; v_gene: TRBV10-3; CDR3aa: CAISEATGISYEQYF
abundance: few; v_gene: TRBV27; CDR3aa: CASSLAGTPVLSGANVLTF
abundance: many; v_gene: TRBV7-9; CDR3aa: CASSLATGSSGNTIYF
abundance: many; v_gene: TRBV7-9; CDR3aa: CASSIYASSHEQFF
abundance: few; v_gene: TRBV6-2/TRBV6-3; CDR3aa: CASRQGLAGGYNEQFF
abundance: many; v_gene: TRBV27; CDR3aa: CASTLDRAGSSPLHF
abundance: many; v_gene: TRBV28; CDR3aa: CASRRSGQETQYF
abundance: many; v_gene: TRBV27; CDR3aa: CASSPIQGTPQYF
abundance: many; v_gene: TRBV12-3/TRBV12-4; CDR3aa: CASSAYLAPIDEQYF
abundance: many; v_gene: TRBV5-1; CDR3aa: CASSLSSLGTAWEKLFF
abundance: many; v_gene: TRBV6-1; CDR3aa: CASNDRTGPYTEAFF
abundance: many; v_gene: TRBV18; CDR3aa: CASQRTSGTGELFF
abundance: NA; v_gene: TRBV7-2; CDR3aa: CASSLAKAGELFF
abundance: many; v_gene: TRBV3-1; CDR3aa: CASSGTSGPYQETQYF
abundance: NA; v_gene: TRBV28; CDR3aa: CASSLLGIYGYTF
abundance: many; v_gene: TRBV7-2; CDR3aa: CASSLRPGAGGTQYF
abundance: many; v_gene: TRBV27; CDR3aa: CASSLEGQGLQPQHF
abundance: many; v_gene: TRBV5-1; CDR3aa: CASSLTESSYEQYF
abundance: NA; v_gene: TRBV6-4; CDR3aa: CASGEFSGNTIYF
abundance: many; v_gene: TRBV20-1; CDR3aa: CSASSGTGASEQYF
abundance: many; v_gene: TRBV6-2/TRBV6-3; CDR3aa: CASSPGTDLQPQHF
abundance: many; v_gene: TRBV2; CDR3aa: CASSEALRYGYTF
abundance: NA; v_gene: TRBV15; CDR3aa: CATSIASDTDTQYF
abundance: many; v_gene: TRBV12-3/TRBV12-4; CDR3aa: CASSLGVGLGTDTQYF
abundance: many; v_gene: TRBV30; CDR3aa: CAWSVGRATNEKLFF
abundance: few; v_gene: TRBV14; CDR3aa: CASSPSLGFNEQFF
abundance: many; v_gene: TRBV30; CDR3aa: CAWGRGVQVETQYF
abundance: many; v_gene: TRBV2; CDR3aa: CASRPIGGVAKNIQYF
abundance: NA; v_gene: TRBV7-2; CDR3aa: CASSLDAGVSYEQYF
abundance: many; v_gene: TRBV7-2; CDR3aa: CASSYTGTGPSEQYF
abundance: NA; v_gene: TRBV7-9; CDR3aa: CASSLPGPSGRTSHEQFF
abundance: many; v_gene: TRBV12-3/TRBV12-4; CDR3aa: CASSLPGELFF
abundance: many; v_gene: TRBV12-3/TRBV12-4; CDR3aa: CASSPGTAYNEKLFF
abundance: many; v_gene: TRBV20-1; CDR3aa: CSRQGYNEQFF
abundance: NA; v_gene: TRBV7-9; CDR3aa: CASSLGGLAGWTTQYF
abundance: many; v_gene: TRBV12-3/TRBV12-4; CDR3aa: CASSWDGLNTEAFF
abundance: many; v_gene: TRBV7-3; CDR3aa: CASSRDRNYGYTF
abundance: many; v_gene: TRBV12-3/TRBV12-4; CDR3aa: CASSRGEMNTEAFF
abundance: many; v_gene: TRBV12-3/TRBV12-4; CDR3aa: CASSFPLREQYF
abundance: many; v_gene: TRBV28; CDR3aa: CAWGRTLYEQYF
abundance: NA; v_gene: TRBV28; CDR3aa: CASSLPLGRGTDTQHF
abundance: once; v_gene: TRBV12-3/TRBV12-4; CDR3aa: CASSFREAKNIQYF
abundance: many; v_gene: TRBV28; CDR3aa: CASSSTFREGRYNEQFF
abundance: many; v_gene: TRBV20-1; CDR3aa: CSASIAGVKETQYF
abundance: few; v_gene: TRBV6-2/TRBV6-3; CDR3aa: CASATTGISYEQYF
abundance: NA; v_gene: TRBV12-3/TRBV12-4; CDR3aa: CASSSRPGLAGGTGELFF
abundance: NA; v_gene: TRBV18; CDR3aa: CASSRYQGEDTGELFF
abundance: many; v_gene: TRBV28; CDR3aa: CASSPLPGPYNEQFF
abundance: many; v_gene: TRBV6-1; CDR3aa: CASSQMSSYNEQFF